A selection of T cell receptor beta chains follows, all from one sample in a study of shared T cell receptors in the human thymus. TCRdb keeps only in-frame clones here, not all; method: immunoSEQ multiplex PCR. The sample has under 450,000 clones; 95% are singletons. Specimen: thymocytes. The receptors were gathered from a human donor. Both conserved end residues are part of each CDR3. Size tells how often a clone was seen (once, few, many) or the class of an expanded clone, and some rows leave it out.

NA,TRBJ2-5,TRBV15,CATSRVPSGKETQYF
few,TRBJ1-4,TRBV5-6,CASSLMIQGAFPTNEKLFF
NA,TRBJ1-6,TRBV27,CASSSWTGGDSPLHF
NA,TRBJ2-1,TRBV7-2,CASNLGTTPRNEQFF
NA,TRBJ1-4,TRBV9,CASSAHRGSGSRDATNEKLFF
NA,TRBJ1-2,TRBV5-4,CASSRDFGYGYTF
NA,TRBJ1-2,TRBV7-2,CASSLRGGNYGYTF
NA,TRBJ1-5,TRBV4-1,CASSHLERGRISNQPQHF
NA,TRBJ2-3,TRBV7-2,CASSSGGDTQYF
NA,TRBJ2-1,TRBV27,CASSPPGFYNEQFF
NA,TRBJ1-1,TRBV28,CASSKTQYRVERGNAEAFF
NA,TRBJ2-5,TRBV7-2,CASSLGPRETQYF
NA,TRBJ2-1,TRBV10-3,CAISAIGLAGVDEQFF
NA,TRBJ1-1,TRBV14,CASRSQEGAFF
NA,TRBJ1-1,TRBV5-1,CASSLRRQGITEAFF
NA,TRBJ2-5,TRBV5-4,CASSSDFGTQYF
NA,TRBJ1-2,TRBV28,CASSRKDPHYGYTF
NA,TRBJ2-7,TRBV27,CASNPQGDWNEQYF
NA,TRBJ2-1,TRBV16,CASSLFRDRGLWGRSNEQFF
NA,TRBJ2-1,TRBV14,CASSQGGLAVYNEQFF
NA,TRBJ1-1,TRBV6-5,CASSYVGAGTEAFF
NA,TRBJ1-2,TRBV5-1,CASRETESPYGYTF
NA,TRBJ1-2,TRBV28,CASSLSQGEILSRRSDHTF
NA,TRBJ1-5,TRBV19,CASTDYSTNSNQPQHF
NA,TRBJ2-3,TRBV6-4,CASSVGGGRATDTQYF
NA,TRBJ2-7,TRBV28,CASIPRPPVENEQYF
NA,TRBJ2-1,TRBV27,CASSGGFSSYNEQFF
few,TRBJ2-2,TRBV7-2,CASSRKPAGHVTGELFF
NA,TRBJ2-1,TRBV30,CAWRGPDGARDNEQFF
once,TRBJ2-3,TRBV5-5,CASSLKTADTQYF
NA,TRBJ2-7,TRBV6-1,CASSEGGGPAYEQYF
NA,TRBJ2-3,TRBV20-1,CSASGPDTQYF
NA,TRBJ1-1,TRBV5-8,CASSPLLQAGRTEAFF
NA,TRBJ2-7,TRBV10-1,CATTPRRSSYEQYF
NA,TRBJ1-1,TRBV10-1,CASSGEEEDTEAFF
once,TRBJ2-1,TRBV19,CASESSRGHTYNEQFF
NA,TRBJ1-5,TRBV2,CASRSGGAGQPQHF
NA,TRBJ2-3,TRBV11-2,CASSFRDPGLAERTDTQYF
NA,TRBJ2-7,TRBV27,CASSSGQGFSYEQYF
NA,TRBJ1-4,TRBV30,CAFHLRGRGRINEKLFF
NA,TRBJ2-1,TRBV7-2,CASSPPVARPSTQFF
NA,TRBJ2-1,TRBV9,CASSIPSPGGRYNEQFF
NA,TRBJ2-7,TRBV6-5,CATGTGGSYEQYF
NA,TRBJ1-6,TRBV5-6,CASAEPGTRSSPLHF
once,TRBJ1-1,TRBV27,CASSSRTVPGTEAFF
NA,TRBJ2-2,TRBV28,CACRYRTNTGELFF
NA,TRBJ2-1,TRBV6-5,CASSRGTSRKNRQFF
NA,TRBJ1-2,TRBV5-6,CASRPGQRGYGYTF
few,TRBJ1-2,TRBV5-5,CASSWDRKYGYTF
NA,TRBJ2-3,TRBV5-1,CASSWGVEDTQYF
NA,TRBJ1-2,TRBV29-1,CSVEGEGNYGYTF
NA,TRBJ1-1,TRBV9,CASSVGFQGAYTEAFF
NA,TRBJ2-7,TRBV4-2,CASSQDRRRAKGGYEQYF
NA,TRBJ2-2,TRBV10-3,CATRGAPQGDTGELFF
NA,TRBJ2-1,TRBV14,CASSPSLREPSYNEQFF
NA,TRBJ2-2,TRBV28,CASSLGFTVNTGELFF
NA,TRBJ2-1,TRBV6-5,CASSSPDLSNEQFF